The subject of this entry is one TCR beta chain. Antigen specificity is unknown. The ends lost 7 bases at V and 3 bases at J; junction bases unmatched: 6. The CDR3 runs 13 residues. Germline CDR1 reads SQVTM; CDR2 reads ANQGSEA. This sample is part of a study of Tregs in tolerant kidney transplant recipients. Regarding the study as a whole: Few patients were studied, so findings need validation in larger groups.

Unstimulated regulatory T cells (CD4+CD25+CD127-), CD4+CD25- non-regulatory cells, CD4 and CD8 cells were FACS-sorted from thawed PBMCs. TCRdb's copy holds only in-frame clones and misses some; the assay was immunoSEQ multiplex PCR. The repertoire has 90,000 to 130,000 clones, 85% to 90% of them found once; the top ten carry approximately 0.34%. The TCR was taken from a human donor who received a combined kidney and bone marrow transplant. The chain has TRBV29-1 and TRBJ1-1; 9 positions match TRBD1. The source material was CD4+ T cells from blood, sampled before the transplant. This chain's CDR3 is CSAPGDRDTEAFF. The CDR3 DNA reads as TGCAGCGCCCCTGGGGACAGGGACACTGAAGCTTTCTTT. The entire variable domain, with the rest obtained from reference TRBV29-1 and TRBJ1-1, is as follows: SAVISQKPSRDICQRGTSLTIQCQVDSQVTMMFWYRQQPGQSLTLIATANQGSEATYESGFVIDKFPISRPNLTFSTLTVSNMSPEDSSIYLCSAPGDRDTEAFFGQGTRLTVV.